These 24 T cell receptor beta chains came from one sample sequenced in a study of T cells in Graves' hyperthyroidism and ophthalmopathy. TCR beta CDR3 region amplification was performed from RNA transcripts. When the TCR CDR3 underwent first-round RT-PCR, the HTBI primer set was used. TCRdb recomputed calls from the multiplex PCR reads with MiXCR, one row per CDR3 protein. The table lists hundreds of thousands of distinct CDR3 sequences, roughly 15% of them singletons. Sequencing input: blood. These receptor sequences come from a woman aged 18-29 years with Graves' hyperthyroidism.

This clonotype was counted between two and nine times. V usage is TRBV27 and J usage is TRBJ2-7; 7 nucleotides line up with TRBD2. Germline V gene sequence: CDR1 MNHEY, CDR2 SMNVEV (reference sequence). V gave up 5 bases and J gave up 7 bases; unmatched junction bases: 14. The CDR3 sequence is 15 residues long. The DNA of the CDR3 is TGTGCCAGCAGTCCCAGTGGGAGGGGCTCGGAAGAGCAGTACTTC. Translation: CASSPSGRGSEEQYF.

V and J are TRBV6-1 and TRBJ1-6; D not certain. The germline V and J ends were trimmed by 7 bases and 0 bases, with 10 bases remaining between them. Germline V gene data show CDR1 as MNHNS and CDR2 as SASEGT. This CDR3 has 15 amino acids. CDR3 in DNA: TGTGCCAGCAAGAAACGGAGCTCCTATAATTCACCCCTCCACTTT. Its translation is CASKKRSSYNSPLHF.

This clonotype was counted between two and nine times. One junction end disagrees with the germline gene, perhaps due to a read error. V is TRBV18 and J is TRBJ2-1; D remains ambiguous. The CDR3 runs to 14 residues. Germline V lookup: CDR1 KGHSH, CDR2 LQKENI. CDR3 in amino acids: CAGSRSQKDNEQFF. In nucleotides, the CDR3 is TGTGCCGGCTCAAGATCTCAGAAGGACAATGAGCAGTTCTTC. The full variable domain, in which reference TRBV18 and TRBJ2-1 provide the parts outside the CDR3, is NAGVMQNPRHLVRRRGQEARLRCSPMKGHSHVYWYRQLPEEGLKFMVYLQKENIIDESGMPKERFSAEFPKEGPSILRIQQVVRGDSAAYFCAGSRSQKDNEQFFGPGTRLTVL.

The rearrangement joins TRBV10-3 to TRBJ1-5, with a weak D call TRBD1 (5 bases). The CDR3 consists of 16 residues. Germline CDR1 and CDR2: ENHRY and SYGVKD. V was pared by 8 bases and J by 3 bases, with 20 bases between. CDR3 nucleotides: TGTGCCATCGGGGTAGGGGCCTACCTTCTCAATCAGCCCCAGCATTTT. Its protein is CAIGVGAYLLNQPQHF.

The CDR3 DNA follows: TGTGCCAGCAGCCAGGGTACGAATATCGGCGAGCAGTACTTC. Its protein product is CASSQGTNIGEQYF. The chain has TRBV14 and TRBJ2-7; D call uncertain. The CDR3 runs 14 residues. V was cut by 3 bases and J by 6 bases, with 15 bases left in between. Germline CDR1 SGHDN, CDR2 FVKESK.

This clonotype was observed at least ten times. The V call is TRBV6-5, the J call TRBJ2-5; perhaps D is TRBD1 or TRBD2 (5 bases each). Deletions cut 2 bases from V and 5 bases from J, with 18 bases between. The CDR3 is made up of 16 amino acids. The germline gives CDR1 MNHEY, CDR2 SVGAGI. This CDR3 is CASSYGTPGSRETQYF. The DNA of the CDR3 is TGTGCCAGCAGTTACGGGACCCCGGGATCCAGGGAGACCCAGTACTTC.

The V call is TRBV19, the J call TRBJ1-5; D gene ambiguous. Deletions cut 5 bases from V and 4 bases from J, with 18 bases between. Germline CDR1 LNHDA, CDR2 SQIVND (reference sequence). This CDR3 contains 16 residues. CDR3 protein: CASSGHGMIGNQPQHF. The DNA of the CDR3 is TGTGCCAGTAGTGGCCACGGGATGATCGGGAATCAGCCCCAGCATTTT.

This clonotype was seen a few times. J is TRBJ1-5 and V is TRBV7-2, with a possible D match to TRBD1 (5 bases). The CDR3 consists of 16 residues. Trimming removed 1 base from V and 2 bases from J, with 12 bases in between. Germline V gene sequence: CDR1 SGHTA, CDR2 FQGNSA. The CDR3 DNA reads TGTGCCAGCAGCTTAGTGGGGCAGGGCGGCAATCAGCCCCAGCATTTT. It is translated as CASSLVGQGGNQPQHF.

At least ten counts were recorded for this clonotype. The chain uses TRBV7-2 and TRBJ2-1, with TRBD1 matching over 8 bases. The V gene's germline CDR1 is SGHTA and CDR2 FQGNSA. Losses at the gene ends were 1 base for V and 7 bases for J; bases not matched to a gene: 6. CDR3 length: 15 amino acids. The CDR3 sequence is CASSLGSQGANEQFF. CDR3 in DNA: TGTGCCAGCAGCTTAGGGAGCCAGGGGGCGAATGAGCAGTTCTTC.

This clonotype showed up many times. The V and J genes are TRBV30 and TRBJ2-1; weak D call: TRBD1 (6 bases). V lost 1 base and J lost 5, with 12 bases in between. CDR3 length equals 14 residues. CDR1 is GTSNPN, CDR2 SVGIG, per germline (reference sequence). The CDR3 sequence is CAWSAGAGNNEQFF. The CDR3 coding sequence is TGTGCCTGGAGTGCAGGGGCCGGAAACAATGAGCAGTTCTTC.

There are many counts of this clonotype. The CDR3 loop reads CASSSPVPYEQYF. DNA for the CDR3: TGTGCCAGCAGTTCGCCTGTTCCCTACGAGCAGTACTTC. The chain employs TRBV6-2 or TRBV6-3 and TRBJ2-7; D uncertain. There are 13 residues in the CDR3. CDR1 and CDR2 (germline): MNHEY, SVGEGT. V was shortened by 4 bases and J by 2 bases, with 9 bases between the two germline ends.

This clonotype appeared many times. The chain links TRBV7-8 to TRBJ2-7; D may be TRBD1 (5 bases). The CDR3 loop spans 14 amino acids. The ends were cut back, 4 bases at V and 3 bases at J, with 13 bases in the middle. The V gene's germline CDR1 is SGHVS and CDR2 FQNEAQ. The CDR3 protein is CASSWGWADYEQYF. CDR3 nucleotide sequence: TGTGCCAGCAGCTGGGGCTGGGCCGACTACGAGCAGTACTTC.

At least ten counts were recorded for this clonotype. The chain uses TRBV3-1 and TRBJ1-2, with TRBD1 as a possible D gene (6 bases). CDR1 is LGHDT, CDR2 YNNKEL, per germline (reference sequence). With 0 bases removed from V and 7 bases from J, the gap between germline ends came to 15 bases. The CDR3 totals 15 residues. CDR3 sequence reads: CASSQDLGGMAGYTF. The CDR3 DNA is TGTGCCAGCAGCCAAGATTTAGGGGGTATGGCTGGCTACACCTTC.

About this clonotype itself: A much larger clone sits a single nucleotide away, making a read error possible. V is TRBV18 and J is TRBJ1-1; D ambiguous. V dropped 2 bases and J dropped 3 bases, with 13 bases sitting between them. The CDR3 runs 15 residues. The germline CDR1 and CDR2 sequences are KGHSH and LQKENI. In nucleotides, the CDR3 is TGTGCCAGCTCACCAGGGAACGAAATGGACACTGAAGCTTTCTTT. Translating gives CASSPGNEMDTEAFF.

This sequence joins TRBV4-1 and TRBJ1-4; 9 nucleotides align to TRBD1. Germline V gene lookup returns CDR1 MGHRA and CDR2 YSYEKL. The CDR3 consists of 19 residues. Unmatched junction bases numbered 19, after V lost 4 bases and J lost 7 bases. The CDR3 loop reads CASSPPRTGAEPPFEKLFF. The DNA for the CDR3 is TGCGCCAGCAGCCCACCCCGGACAGGGGCCGAACCCCCCTTTGAAAAACTGTTTTTT.

The chain has TRBV6-1 and TRBJ1-3; D perhaps matches TRBD1 (5 bases). The CDR3 is made up of 15 amino acids. Germline lookup yields CDR1 MNHNS and CDR2 SASEGT. V was clipped by 0 bases and J by 4 bases, with 10 bases between them. CDR3 amino acids: CASSEAAGWGNTIYF. DNA of the CDR3: TGTGCCAGCAGTGAAGCGGCAGGGTGGGGAAACACCATATATTTT.

There are many counts of this clonotype. J is TRBJ1-2 and V is TRBV28, with 8 bases matching TRBD1. CDR1 and CDR2 (germline): MDHEN, SYDVKM. The CDR3 is made up of 16 amino acids. The V segment lost 5 bases and the J segment 3 bases; nucleotides outside the gene matches: 11. The CDR3 region has the DNA TGTGCCAGCAGTCCGTCGGGGACAGGAAGGTACTATGGCTACACCTTC. This codes for CASSPSGTGRYYGYTF.

This clonotype was seen only a few times. This chain connects TRBV6-1 to TRBJ1-1, with D perhaps TRBD1 (6 bases). Per the germline V gene, CDR1 is MNHNS and CDR2 is SASEGT. Trimming removed 5 bases from V and 0 bases from J, with 19 bases in between. The CDR3 loop spans 17 amino acids. This CDR3 is CASSPRRDNRMNTEAFF. CDR3 DNA: TGTGCCAGCAGTCCACGACGGGACAACCGGATGAACACTGAAGCTTTCTTT.

This clonotype has at least ten counts. The V and J genes are TRBV28 and TRBJ2-5; the match to TRBD1 covers 7 bases. The junction had 8 bases not matched to a gene; V was cut back by 6 bases and J by 4 bases. Germline V gives CDR1 MDHEN, CDR2 SYDVKM. There are 14 residues in the CDR3. CDR3 DNA: TGTGCCAGCAGCTCATCCGGGACAGTAGAGACCCAGTACTTC. This translates into CASSSSGTVETQYF.

J is TRBJ2-1 and V is TRBV20-1; 9 bases line up with TRBD2. The junction had 7 bases not matched to a gene; V was cut back by 0 bases and J by 7 bases. Germline V CDR1 and CDR2: DFQATT, SNEGSKA (reference sequence). The CDR3 sequence is 15 residues long. This CDR3 is CSAREIAGVYNEQFF. In DNA, the CDR3 is TGCAGTGCTAGAGAGATAGCGGGAGTGTATAATGAGCAGTTCTTC.

CDR3 nucleotide sequence: TGTGCCAGCAGTTATGTTCGCGGGCCCAATGAGCAGTTCTTC. Translating it yields CASSYVRGPNEQFF. This chain joins TRBV6-9 and TRBJ2-1, with a tentative D call TRBD2 (5 bases). This CDR3 region has 14 residues. V lost 2 bases, J lost 6 bases, and 11 bases lay in between. From germline, CDR1 is MNHGY and CDR2 SVAAGI.

This clonotype was counted at least ten times. The chain is built from TRBV2 and TRBJ2-5, with D perhaps TRBD2 (5 bases). With 2 bases removed from V and 2 bases from J, the gap between germline ends came to 9 bases. This CDR3 spans 14 amino acids. CDR1 is SNHLY and CDR2 is FYNNEI in the germline V gene. The DNA for the CDR3 is TGTGCCAGCAGTGAACAGCGGCTGCAAGAGACCCAGTACTTC. The encoded protein is CASSEQRLQETQYF.

Many counts were recorded for this clonotype. The chain is built from TRBV28 and TRBJ2-1, with 9 bases fitting TRBD2. Germline loops: CDR1 MDHEN, CDR2 SYDVKM. V shed 3 bases, J shed 7 bases, and the junction held 7 bases outside the gene matches. The CDR3 has 15 residues. The CDR3 coding sequence is TGTGCCAGCAGTTTTGAGACTAGCGGAATTAATGAGCAGTTCTTC. This codes for CASSFETSGINEQFF. Full variable domain (outside the CDR3, taken from reference TRBV28 and TRBJ2-1): DVKVTQSSRYLVKRTGEKVFLECVQDMDHENMFWYRQDPGLGLRLIYFSYDVKMKEKGDIPEGYSVSREKKERFSLILESASTNQTSMYLCASSFETSGINEQFFGPGTRLTVL.

This clonotype was picked up many times. V and J are TRBV4-2 and TRBJ2-1, with D possibly TRBD2 on 6 matching bases. Germline CDR1 reads LGHNA; CDR2 reads YNFKEQ. The CDR3 is 16 amino acids. V lost 0 bases, J lost 9 bases, and 18 bases lay in between. DNA of the CDR3: TGTGCCAGCAGCCAAGATCCGGCACGGGAGTTGGTTGAGCAGTTCTTC. Residues: CASSQDPARELVEQFF.